The clone carrying this T cell receptor beta chain has just a few counts. Its target is not known. MiXCR, applied by TCRdb to the 5' RACE reads, yields one record per CDR3 protein. The sample includes fewer than 700,000 distinct CDR3 sequences, less than 25% of them seen just once. These data are taken from a study of T-cell memory formation after mild COVID-19. Study-level results: For contracting clones, CD4+ ones sat mainly in CM and EM, CD8+ in EMRA. Later expanders leaned CD4+, whereas day 15 to 85 contracting clones were balanced CD4/CD8.

The CDR3 sequence is 16 residues long. Trimming left V 0 bases short and J 0 bases short, with 10 bases between. CDR1 and CDR2 from the germline V gene are SGHRS and YFSETQ. The chain recombines TRBV5-1 with TRBJ2-4; tentatively, D is TRBD2 (5 bases). The sequence came from an adult woman who had mild COVID-19 (a few samples of this study predate the infection). Cell type and time point are not known. The sample taken for sequencing was PBMCs or a T cell subset sorted from them (not recorded which). In nucleotides, the CDR3 is TGCGCCAGCAGCTTGGAAGTGAGGGCAGCCAAAAACATTCAGTACTTC. This gives the protein CASSLEVRAAKNIQYF.